The 19 T cell receptor beta chains given below trace back to one sample, sequenced in a study of breast tumors, draining lymph nodes, adjacent tissues. From the multiplex PCR reads, TCRdb called clonotypes with MiXCR, one entry per CDR3 protein. The table includes under 150,000 distinct CDR3 sequences, 20% to 25% detected once. Breast cancer patients provided tissue from their axillary draining lymph nodes. Source material: axillary lymph node tissue. Source of these receptors: a female donor with breast cancer. Some clones in this sample may be carry-over from other donors' samples.

This clonotype has a count of ten or more. The chain is built from TRBV6-5 and TRBJ2-5; D ambiguous. CDR3 length: 14 residues. V gave up 0 bases and J gave up 0 bases, with 5 bases separating them. Germline CDR1 MNHEY, CDR2 SVGAGI. The CDR3 here is CASSYSGYQETQYF. CDR3 sequence (DNA): TGTGCCAGCAGTTACTCCGGGTACCAAGAGACCCAGTACTTC.

This clonotype was detected a few times. The chain uses TRBV10-1 and TRBJ2-7; 8 bases agree with TRBD2. The germline CDR1 and CDR2 sequences are WNHNN and SYGVQD (reference sequence). Trimming at V came to 5 bases and at J to 2 bases, leaving 8 bases not matched to a gene. This CDR3 comprises 15 residues. CDR3 sequence: CASSPGGGGAYEQYF. CDR3 sequence (DNA): TGCGCCAGCAGTCCCGGGGGGGGGGGAGCCTACGAGCAGTACTTC.

The chain is built from TRBV9 and TRBJ2-1, with D tentatively TRBD1 (5 bases). V was trimmed by 0 bases and J by 10 bases, leaving 11 bases between them. Per the germline V gene, CDR1 is SGDLS and CDR2 is YYNGEE. The CDR3 covers 13 residues. The CDR3 nucleotides are TGTGCCAGCAGCGTAGATGTGGGGCGGGAGCAGTTCTTC. Translating gives CASSVDVGREQFF.

This clonotype was found many times. The chain uses TRBV5-5 and TRBJ1-6; the D gene is possibly TRBD1 (6 bases). The V end lost 2 bases, the J end lost 6 bases, and 12 bases lay between the germline ends. This CDR3 is 15 amino acids long. The germline gives CDR1 SGHKS, CDR2 YYEKEE (reference sequence). CDR3 nucleotides: TGTGCCAGCAGCTTAGGAACAGGGCGTAATTCACCCCTCCACTTT. Protein: CASSLGTGRNSPLHF.

The chain uses TRBV20-1 and TRBJ1-1, with D possibly being TRBD1 (6 bases). Trimming cost V 0 bases and J 10 bases, with 9 bases left between them. The CDR3 is 11 amino acids. Germline V gene data show CDR1 as DFQATT and CDR2 as SNEGSKA (reference sequence). DNA for the CDR3: TGCAGTGCTAGAGAACAGGGAGTAGCTTTCTTT. It yields the protein CSAREQGVAFF.

The sample holds many counts of this clonotype. The chain links TRBV4-1 to TRBJ1-6; 7 bases are shared with TRBD1. The V gene end was trimmed by 0 bases and the J gene end by 6 bases; junction bases not matched to a gene: 8. The CDR3 has 17 amino acids. Germline CDR1 is MGHRA and CDR2 is YSYEKL. The CDR3 is CASSQEVGDSANSPLHF. For the CDR3, the DNA is TGCGCCAGCAGCCAAGAGGTGGGGGACAGCGCTAATTCACCCCTCCACTTT.

About this clonotype itself: A single base separates this from a much larger clone, so it may be a read error. The chain links TRBV27 to TRBJ2-7; weak D call: TRBD2 (5 bases). CDR3 size: 14 residues. CDR1 MNHEY and CDR2 SMNVEV come from the germline V gene (reference sequence). V was trimmed by 8 bases and J by 5 bases, leaving 19 bases between them. CDR3 loop: CASREIRGMDEQYF. CDR3 coding DNA: TGTGCCAGCCGCGAAATACGGGGAATGGACGAGCAGTACTTC.

This clonotype was counted at least ten times. The chain uses TRBV5-6 and TRBJ2-1; 9 bases align to TRBD1. The trim removed 4 bases at V and 8 bases at J, leaving 10 bases unmatched. There are 15 residues in the CDR3. Per the germline V gene, CDR1 is SGHDT and CDR2 is YYEEEE. The CDR3 loop reads CASSKQGAVLYEQFF. Written as DNA, the CDR3 is TGTGCCAGCAGCAAACAGGGGGCGGTCTTGTATGAGCAGTTCTTC.

This clonotype was found many times. The rearrangement uses TRBV2 and TRBJ2-6; no definite D call. Germline V lookup: CDR1 SNHLY, CDR2 FYNNEI. This CDR3 is built from 15 residues. V lost 3 bases, J lost 0 bases, and 6 bases lay in between. Here the CDR3 reads CASSDASSGANVLTF. The CDR3 DNA is TGTGCCAGCAGTGATGCGAGCTCTGGGGCCAACGTCCTGACTTTC.

This sequence joins TRBV6-1 and TRBJ1-2; D is undetermined. The CDR3 runs 13 residues. The germline gives CDR1 MNHNS, CDR2 SASEGT. The ends were cut back, 2 bases at V and 8 bases at J, with 12 bases in the middle. CDR3: CASSEYSGYGYTF. CDR3 nucleotides: TGTGCCAGCAGTGAATATTCGGGTTACGGCTACACCTTC.

This clonotype was recorded many times. The V call is TRBV20-1, the J call TRBJ2-1, with 10 positions matching TRBD1. Germline V gene lookup returns CDR1 DFQATT and CDR2 SNEGSKA (reference sequence). With V trimmed by 5 bases and J by 2 bases, 6 bases remained unmatched. CDR3 length: 15 residues. The CDR3 DNA follows: TGCAGTGCTCCCCGGACAGGGGGAACCTACAATGAGCAGTTCTTC. As protein: CSAPRTGGTYNEQFF.

This clonotype has a count of ten or more. This chain links TRBV20-1 with TRBJ2-7; TRBD2 aligns across 8 bases. CDR3 length: 12 amino acids. Germline V gene lookup returns CDR1 DFQATT and CDR2 SNEGSKA (reference sequence). The V gene end was trimmed by 4 bases and the J gene end by 2 bases; junction bases not matched to a gene: 1. As DNA, the CDR3 is TGCAGTGCTACAGCGGGAGCCTACGAGCAGTACTTC. This translates into CSATAGAYEQYF.

As regards this clonotype: A much larger clone lies one base from this, so it may be a read error. J is TRBJ2-1 and V is TRBV7-9; D tentatively fits TRBD1 or TRBD2 (6 bases each). Germline V gene data show CDR1 as SEHNR and CDR2 as FQNEAQ (reference sequence). V was clipped by 5 bases and J by 0 bases, with 29 bases between them. The CDR3 consists of 21 residues. CDR3 region: CASSIPPSVTGLSSSYNEQFF. CDR3 nucleotides: TGTGCCAGCAGCATCCCTCCGTCAGTGACAGGACTAAGCAGCTCCTACAATGAGCAGTTCTTC.

In its sample, this clonotype was seen many times. J is TRBJ2-5 and V is TRBV10-1; TRBD2 matches at 11 bases. In germline, CDR1 is WNHNN, CDR2 SYGVQD (reference sequence). With 6 bases clipped from V and 1 base from J, the junction kept 19 bases outside the gene matches. The CDR3 extends over 20 amino acids. Here the CDR3 DNA reads TGCGCCAGCAGCGACCAATATAGCGGGAGGGCCCTCCTCACCCAAGAGACCCAGTACTTC. Amino acid sequence: CASSDQYSGRALLTQETQYF.

This clonotype was detected only a few times. This chain uses TRBV5-1 with TRBJ1-1; D not certain. The V gene's germline CDR1 is SGHRS and CDR2 YFSETQ. Trimming cost V 0 bases and J 1 base, with 7 bases left between them. The CDR3 runs 14 residues. The CDR3 is CASSLGTGNTEAFF. In DNA form, the CDR3 reads TGCGCCAGCAGCTTGGGGACGGGGAACACTGAAGCTTTCTTT.

This clonotype was detected ten times or more. The V call is TRBV6-1, the J call TRBJ1-2; 8 bases line up with TRBD1. Trimming cost V 11 bases and J 0 bases; bases outside gene matches: 5. The CDR3 loop spans 13 amino acids. In germline, CDR1 is MNHNS, CDR2 SASEGT. CDR3 nucleotide sequence: TGTGCCCCTAGGGACAGGTCTAACTATGGCTACACCTTC. Encoded protein: CAPRDRSNYGYTF.

As concerns this clonotype: With a much larger clone just one base away, this may be a read error. This rearrangement joins TRBV15 to TRBJ2-1; 9 bases line up with TRBD2. Germline-derived CDR1 and CDR2 are LNHNV and YYDKDF (reference sequence). This CDR3 contains 14 residues. The CDR3 DNA follows: TGTGCCACCAGTGGCGGGAGGGGGGGCAATGAGCAGTCCTTC. Translated: CATSGGRGGNEQSF.

There are many counts of this clonotype. This chain joins TRBV4-2 and TRBJ2-1; D is unclear. The CDR3 runs to 15 residues. The germline gives CDR1 LGHNA, CDR2 YNFKEQ. Trimming pared 6 bases from V and 4 bases from J, leaving 16 bases between. The CDR3 DNA follows: TGTGCCAGCAGTAGGTTAGGAGACACATACAATGAGCAGTTCTTC. Translating gives CASSRLGDTYNEQFF.

Ten or more counts support this clonotype. The chain links TRBV12-3 or TRBV12-4 to TRBJ2-1, with 9 bases matching TRBD2. CDR3 length equals 15 residues. The junction had 4 bases not matched to a gene; V was cut back by 1 base and J by 6 bases. DNA of the CDR3: TGTGCCAGCAGTTTAGGCGCGGGAGGGTCCAATGAGCAGTTCTTC. Translating it yields CASSLGAGGSNEQFF.